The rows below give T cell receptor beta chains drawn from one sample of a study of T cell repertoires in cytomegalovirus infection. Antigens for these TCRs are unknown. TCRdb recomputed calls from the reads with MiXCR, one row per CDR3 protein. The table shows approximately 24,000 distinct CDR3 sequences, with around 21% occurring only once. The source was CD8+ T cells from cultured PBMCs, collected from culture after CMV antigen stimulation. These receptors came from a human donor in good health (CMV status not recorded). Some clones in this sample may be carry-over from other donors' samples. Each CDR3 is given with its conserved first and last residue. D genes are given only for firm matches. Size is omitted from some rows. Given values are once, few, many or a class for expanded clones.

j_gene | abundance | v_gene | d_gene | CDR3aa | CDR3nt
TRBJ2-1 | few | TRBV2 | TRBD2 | CASSERLAGGLVGQFF | TGTGCCAGCAGTGAACGGCTAGCGGGGGGTTTAGTCGGGCAGTTCTTC
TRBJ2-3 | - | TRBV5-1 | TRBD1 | CASSSGQDPDTQYF | TGCGCCAGCAGCTCGGGACAGGACCCAGATACGCAGTATTTT
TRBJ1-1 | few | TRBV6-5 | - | CASSYFPGGGDTEAFF | TGTGCCAGCAGTTACTTCCCGGGTGGGGGGGACACTGAAGCTTTCTTT
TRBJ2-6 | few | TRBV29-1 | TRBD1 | CSVEPTGGLGGANVLTF | TGCAGCGTTGAGCCGACAGGGGGCTTGGGAGGGGCCAACGTCCTGACTTTC
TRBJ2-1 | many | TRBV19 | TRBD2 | CASSPSGGDYNEQFF | TGTGCCAGTAGTCCTAGCGGGGGGGATTACAATGAGCAGTTCTTC
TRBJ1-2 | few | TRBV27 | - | CASSLGAGKYGYTF | TGTGCCAGCAGTTTAGGAGCAGGGAAATATGGCTACACCTTC
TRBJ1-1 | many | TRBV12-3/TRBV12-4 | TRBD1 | CASSGTVNTEAFF | TGTGCCAGCAGTGGGACAGTGAACACTGAAGCTTTCTTT
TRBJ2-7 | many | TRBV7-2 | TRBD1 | CASSNRDSIYEQYF | TGTGCCAGCAGCAACCGGGACAGCATCTACGAGCAGTACTTC
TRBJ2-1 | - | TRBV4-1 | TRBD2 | CASSGSGGAFNEQFF | TGCGCCAGCAGCGGTAGCGGGGGGGCGTTCAATGAGCAGTTCTTC
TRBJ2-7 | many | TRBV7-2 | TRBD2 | CASSLSGVEYEQYF | TGTGCCAGCAGCTTAAGCGGGGTGGAGTACGAGCAGTACTTC
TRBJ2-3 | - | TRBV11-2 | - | CASRGGADFSTDTQYF | TGTGCCAGCAGAGGGGGGGCGGATTTTAGCACAGATACGCAGTATTTT
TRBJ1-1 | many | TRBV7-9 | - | CASGDGHTEAFF | TGTGCCAGCGGCGATGGGCACACTGAAGCTTTCTTT
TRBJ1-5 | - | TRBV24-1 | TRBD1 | CVTSDSGTGDSQPQHF | TGTGTCACCAGTGATTCCGGGACAGGGGATAGTCAGCCCCAGCATTTT
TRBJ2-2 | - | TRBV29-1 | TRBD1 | CSVSGTTTGGHGELFF | TGCAGCGTTTCTGGGACAACGACAGGGGGCCACGGGGAGCTGTTTTTT
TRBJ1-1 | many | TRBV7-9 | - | CASSLRRGLIGNTEAFF | TGTGCCAGCAGCTTACGTAGAGGGTTGATTGGGAACACTGAAGCTTTCTTT
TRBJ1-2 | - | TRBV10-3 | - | CAISESALLEGYTF | TGTGCCATCAGTGAGTCAGCCCTCCTAGAGGGCTACACCTTC
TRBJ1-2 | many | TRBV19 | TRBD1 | CASSPWDRLNYGYTF | TGTGCCAGTAGTCCGTGGGACAGGCTAAACTATGGCTACACCTTC
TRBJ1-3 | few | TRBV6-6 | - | CASSGGGVEPSGNTIYF | TGTGCCAGCAGTGGAGGAGGAGTCGAACCATCTGGAAACACCATATATTTT
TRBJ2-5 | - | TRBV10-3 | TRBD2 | CAISESTATSAYQETQYF | TGTGCCATCAGTGAGTCGACCGCGACTAGCGCATACCAAGAGACCCAGTACTTC
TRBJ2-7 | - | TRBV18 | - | CASSPLQHSYEQYF | TGTGCCAGCTCACCCCTCCAACACTCCTACGAGCAGTACTTC
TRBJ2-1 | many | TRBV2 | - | CASSDLNEQFF | TGTGCCAGCAGTGATCTCAATGAGCAGTTCTTC
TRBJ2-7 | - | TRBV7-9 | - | CASSSGYTYEQYF | TGTGCCAGCAGCTCAGGTTATACCTACGAGCAGTACTTC
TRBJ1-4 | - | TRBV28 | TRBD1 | CASSPPPDRVGKLFF | TGTGCCAGCAGTCCCCCCCCAGACAGGGTCGGGAAACTGTTTTTT
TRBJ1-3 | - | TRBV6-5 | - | CASSGQHSGNTIYF | TGTGCCAGCAGCGGACAGCACTCTGGAAACACCATATATTTT
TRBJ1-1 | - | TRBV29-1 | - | CSVLPSGYAEAFF | TGCAGCGTCCTACCCTCAGGGTATGCGGAAGCTTTCTTT
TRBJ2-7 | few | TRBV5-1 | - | CASSRRDIDYEQYF | TGCGCCAGCAGCCGCCGGGACATAGACTACGAGCAGTACTTC
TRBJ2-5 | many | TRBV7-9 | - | CASSSLGGFEESSYQETQYF | TGTGCCAGCAGCTCGCTTGGGGGGTTCGAAGAAAGCAGTTACCAAGAGACCCAGTACTTC
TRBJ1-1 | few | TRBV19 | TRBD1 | CASSPGQGATEAFF | TGTGCCAGTAGTCCCGGACAGGGGGCTACTGAAGCTTTCTTT
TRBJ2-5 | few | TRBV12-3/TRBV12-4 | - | CASSFFGQGYEETQYF | TGTGCCAGCAGTTTTTTCGGACAAGGCTATGAAGAGACCCAGTACTTC
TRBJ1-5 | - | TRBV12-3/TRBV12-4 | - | CASSLGGNSNQPQHF | TGTGCCAGCAGTTTAGGGGGCAATAGCAATCAGCCCCAGCATTTT
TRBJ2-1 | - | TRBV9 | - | CASSVVPNNEQFF | TGTGCCAGCAGCGTAGTACCAAACAATGAGCAGTTCTTC
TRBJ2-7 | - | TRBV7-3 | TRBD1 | CASSLTGTGQEQYF | TGTGCCAGCAGCTTAACCGGGACAGGGCAGGAGCAGTACTTC
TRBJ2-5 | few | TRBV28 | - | CASSLGEEGYQETQYF | TGTGCCAGCAGTTTGGGGGAAGAGGGGTACCAAGAGACCCAGTACTTC
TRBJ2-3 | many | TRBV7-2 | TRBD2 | CASSPQAGGATDTQYF | TGTGCCAGCAGCCCACAGGCGGGGGGGGCCACAGATACGCAGTATTTT
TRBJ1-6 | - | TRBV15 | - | CATSRDLGEFNSPLHF | TGTGCCACCAGCAGAGATCTTGGGGAGTTTAATTCACCCCTCCACTTT
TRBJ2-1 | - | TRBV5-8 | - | CASSWTTGLLEQFF | TGTGCCAGCAGCTGGACAACAGGGCTCCTTGAGCAGTTCTTC
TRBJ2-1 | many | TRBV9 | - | CASSVGTGINEQFF | TGTGCCAGCAGCGTAGGTACTGGAATAAATGAGCAGTTCTTC
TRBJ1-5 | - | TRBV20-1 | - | CSAARSSSGSNQPQHF | TGCAGTGCAGCCCGGAGCTCCTCGGGGAGCAATCAGCCCCAGCATTTT
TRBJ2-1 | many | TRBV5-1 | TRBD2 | CASSSSGAYNEQFF | TGCGCCAGCAGCTCTAGCGGGGCTTACAATGAGCAGTTCTTC
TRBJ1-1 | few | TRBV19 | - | CASSIGVEAFF | TGTGCCAGTAGTATAGGGGTTGAAGCTTTCTTT
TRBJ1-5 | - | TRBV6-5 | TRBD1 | CASSPDRGGNRPQHF | TGTGCCAGCAGTCCGGACAGGGGAGGAAATAGGCCCCAGCATTTT
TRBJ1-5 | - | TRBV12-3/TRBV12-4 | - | CASAGEDQPQHF | TGTGCCAGCGCAGGTGAGGATCAGCCCCAGCATTTT
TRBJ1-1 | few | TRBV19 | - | CASSIDWDTEAFF | TGTGCCAGTAGTATAGATTGGGACACTGAAGCTTTCTTT
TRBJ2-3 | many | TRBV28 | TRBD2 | CASSSGLAGRTDTQYF | TGTGCCAGCAGTTCCGGACTAGCGGGGCGCACAGATACGCAGTATTTT
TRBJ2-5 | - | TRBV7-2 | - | CASSLGEFQRETQYF | TGTGCCAGCAGCTTGGGGGAGTTCCAACGAGAGACCCAGTACTTC
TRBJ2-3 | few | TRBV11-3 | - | CASSTIYTDTQYF | TGTGCCAGCAGCACGATTTACACAGATACGCAGTATTTT
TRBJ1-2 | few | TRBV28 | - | CASRPAGLNYGYTF | TGTGCCAGCAGGCCCGCGGGTTTGAACTATGGCTACACCTTC
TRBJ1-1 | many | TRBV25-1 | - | CASFGTEAFF | TGTGCCAGCTTCGGCACTGAAGCTTTCTTT
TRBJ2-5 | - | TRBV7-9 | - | CASSLTRQETQYF | TGTGCCAGCAGCTTAACCAGACAAGAGACCCAGTACTTC
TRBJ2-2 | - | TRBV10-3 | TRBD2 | CATSSTSAGETGELFF | TGTGCCACCTCCTCTACTAGCGCCGGTGAGACCGGGGAGCTGTTTTTT
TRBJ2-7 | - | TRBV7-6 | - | CASVCGQYF | TGTGCCAGCGTTTGCGGGCAGTACTTC
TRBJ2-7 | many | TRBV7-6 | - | CASSLTRQGYEQYF | TGTGCCAGCAGCTTAACCAGGCAGGGCTACGAGCAGTACTTC
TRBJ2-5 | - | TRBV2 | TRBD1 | CASSKMTGEETQYF | TGTGCCAGCAGTAAAATGACAGGGGAAGAGACCCAGTACTTC
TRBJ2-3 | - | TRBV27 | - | CASRGDTQYF | TGTGCCAGCAGGGGAGATACGCAGTATTTT